This note documents a single T cell receptor (beta chain) sequence. The sample is drawn from a study of blood T cell repertoires in COVID-19. Whole-study context: Sample material is recorded as cDNA or gDNA derived from T cells, B-cell-depleted T cells, or PBMCs.

Participants were aged about 18 to 89 years from some 24 US areas. Cohort placement rested on clinical history that participants reported themselves. Per the study methods: Nucleated cell number was recorded as an estimate derived from reference gene primer amplification. Produced via immunoSEQ multiplex PCR; TCRdb's table is partial and in-frame only. The V and J calls and clone size are taken from that table; D and trimming were inferred from the DNA. The table includes about 200,000 clones, 86% detected once. The specimen sequenced was PBMCs or T cells enriched from blood (not recorded which). The origin of this receptor is a woman between 40 and 50 years old with acute COVID-19.

CDR3 sequence reads: CASSQVVGQTLLASTGELFF. The CDR3 region has the DNA TGCGCCAGCAGCCAAGTCGTGGGACAGACGCTACTAGCTTCCACCGGGGAGCTGTTTTTT. This chain links TRBV4-1 with TRBJ2-2, with D possibly matching TRBD1 (7 bases). Trimming stripped 1 base from V and 4 bases from J, with 25 bases between. The CDR3 covers 20 residues. CDR1 is MGHRA and CDR2 is YSYEKL in the germline V gene.